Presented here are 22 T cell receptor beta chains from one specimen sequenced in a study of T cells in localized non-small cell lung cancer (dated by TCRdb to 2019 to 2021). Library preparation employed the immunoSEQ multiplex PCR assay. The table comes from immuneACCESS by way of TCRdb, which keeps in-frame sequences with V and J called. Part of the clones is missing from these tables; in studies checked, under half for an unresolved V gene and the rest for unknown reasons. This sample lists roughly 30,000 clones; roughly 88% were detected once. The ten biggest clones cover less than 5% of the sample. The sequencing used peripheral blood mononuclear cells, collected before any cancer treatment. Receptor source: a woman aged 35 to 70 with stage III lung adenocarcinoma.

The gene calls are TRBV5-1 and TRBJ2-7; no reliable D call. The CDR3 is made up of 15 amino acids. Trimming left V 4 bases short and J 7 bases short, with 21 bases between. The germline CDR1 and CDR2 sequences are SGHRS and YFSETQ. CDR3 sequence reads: CASSPLRVVAQEQYF. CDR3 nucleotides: TGCGCCAGCAGCCCCCTCCGGGTTGTTGCTCAAGAGCAGTACTTC.

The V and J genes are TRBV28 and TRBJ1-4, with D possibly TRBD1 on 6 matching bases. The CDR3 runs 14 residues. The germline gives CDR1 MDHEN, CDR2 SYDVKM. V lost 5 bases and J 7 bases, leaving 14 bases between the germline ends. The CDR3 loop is CASSPPPRGEKLFF. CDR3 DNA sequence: TGTGCCAGCAGTCCCCCCCCCAGGGGTGAAAAACTGTTTTTT.

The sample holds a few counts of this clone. As DNA, the CDR3 is TGCGCCAGCAGCTATAGCGGGAGTGGCGGGGAGCTGTTTTTT. Protein product: CASSYSGSGGELFF. The chain recombines TRBV5-1 with TRBJ2-2; 9 bases align to TRBD2. Germline loops: CDR1 SGHRS, CDR2 YFSETQ. CDR3 length equals 14 residues. V dropped 3 bases and J dropped 7; count of bases not matched to a gene: 4.

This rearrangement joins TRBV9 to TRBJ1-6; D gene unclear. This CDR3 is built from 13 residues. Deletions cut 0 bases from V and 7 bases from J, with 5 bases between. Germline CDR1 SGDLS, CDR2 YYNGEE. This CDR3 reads CASSVDVNSPLHF. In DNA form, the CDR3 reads TGTGCCAGCAGCGTAGATGTAAATTCACCCCTCCACTTT.

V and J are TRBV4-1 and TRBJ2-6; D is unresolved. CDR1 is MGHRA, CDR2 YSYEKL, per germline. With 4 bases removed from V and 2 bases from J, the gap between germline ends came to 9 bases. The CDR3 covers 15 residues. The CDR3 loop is CASSRFLAGANVLTF. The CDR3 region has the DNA TGCGCCAGCAGCCGCTTCTTAGCTGGGGCCAACGTCCTGACTTTC.

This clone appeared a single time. CDR3 sequence: CAWSLTGFQPQHF. CDR3 DNA: TGTGCCTGGAGCCTGACAGGGTTTCAGCCCCAGCATTTT. The J gene is TRBJ1-5, the V gene TRBV30, with TRBD1 matching 7 bases. The CDR3 runs to 13 residues. Germline V gene data show CDR1 as GTSNPN and CDR2 as SVGIG (reference sequence). The J segment lost 6 bases and the V segment lost 3 bases, leaving 5 bases of the junction unmatched.

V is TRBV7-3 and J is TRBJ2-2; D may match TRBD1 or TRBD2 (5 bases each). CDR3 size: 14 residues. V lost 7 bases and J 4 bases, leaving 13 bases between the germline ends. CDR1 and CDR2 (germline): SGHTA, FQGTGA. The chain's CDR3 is CASTIDSGTGELFF. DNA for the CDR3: TGTGCCAGCACCATTGACAGCGGCACCGGGGAGCTGTTTTTT.

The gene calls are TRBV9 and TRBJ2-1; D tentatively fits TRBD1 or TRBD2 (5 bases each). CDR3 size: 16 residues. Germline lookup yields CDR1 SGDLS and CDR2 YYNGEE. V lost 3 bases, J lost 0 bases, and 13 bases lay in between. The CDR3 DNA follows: TGTGCCAGCAGCGGTCCCGGGACCAACTCCTACAATGAGCAGTTCTTC. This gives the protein CASSGPGTNSYNEQFF.

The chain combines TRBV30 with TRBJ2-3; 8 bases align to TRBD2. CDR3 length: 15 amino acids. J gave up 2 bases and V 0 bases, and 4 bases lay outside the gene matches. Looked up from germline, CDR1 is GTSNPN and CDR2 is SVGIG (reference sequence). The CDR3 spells CAWSVERGPTDTQYF. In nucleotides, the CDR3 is TGTGCCTGGAGTGTCGAGCGGGGGCCCACAGATACGCAGTATTTT.

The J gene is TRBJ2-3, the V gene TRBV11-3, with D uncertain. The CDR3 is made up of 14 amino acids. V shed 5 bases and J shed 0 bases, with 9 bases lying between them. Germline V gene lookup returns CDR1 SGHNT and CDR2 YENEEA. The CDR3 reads CASSVDTSTDTQYF. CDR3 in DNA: TGTGCCAGCAGCGTCGACACCAGCACAGATACGCAGTATTTT.

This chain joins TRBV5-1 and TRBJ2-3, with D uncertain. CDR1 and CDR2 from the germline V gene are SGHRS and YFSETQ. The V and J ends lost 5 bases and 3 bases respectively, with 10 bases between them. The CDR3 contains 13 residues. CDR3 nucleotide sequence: TGCGCCAGCAGTGATACCGGGACAGATACGCAGTATTTT. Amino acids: CASSDTGTDTQYF.

The CDR3 coding sequence is TGTGCCAGTAGTATAGTAGGCCGGGAGAGCGAGCAGTACTTC. It translates to CASSIVGRESEQYF. J is TRBJ2-7 and V is TRBV19, with a weak D call TRBD2 (6 bases). This CDR3 region has 14 residues. Trimming removed 1 base at V and 6 bases at J, with 13 bases between. Germline V gives CDR1 LNHDA, CDR2 SQIVND (reference sequence).

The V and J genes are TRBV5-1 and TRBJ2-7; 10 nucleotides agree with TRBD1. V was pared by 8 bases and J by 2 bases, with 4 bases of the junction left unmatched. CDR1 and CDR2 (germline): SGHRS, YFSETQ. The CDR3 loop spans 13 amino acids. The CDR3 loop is CASAGQGAYEQYF. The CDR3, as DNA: TGCGCCAGTGCTGGACAGGGGGCCTACGAGCAGTACTTC.

The CDR3 sequence: CSVEGGQGFDYGYTF. Written as DNA, the CDR3 is TGCAGCGTTGAGGGTGGACAGGGCTTCGACTATGGCTACACCTTC. V and J are TRBV29-1 and TRBJ1-2; 8 nucleotides match TRBD1. Trimming at V came to 3 bases and at J to 3 bases, leaving 9 bases not matched to a gene. Germline loops: CDR1 SQVTM, CDR2 ANQGSEA. The CDR3 contains 15 residues.

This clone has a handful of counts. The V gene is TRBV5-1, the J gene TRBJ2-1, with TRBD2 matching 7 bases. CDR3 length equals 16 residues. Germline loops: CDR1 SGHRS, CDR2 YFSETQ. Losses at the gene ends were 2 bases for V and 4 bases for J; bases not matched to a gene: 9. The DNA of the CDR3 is TGCGCCAGCAGCTTAAGGGCGGGAGCTCCTTACAATGAGCAGTTCTTC. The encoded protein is CASSLRAGAPYNEQFF.

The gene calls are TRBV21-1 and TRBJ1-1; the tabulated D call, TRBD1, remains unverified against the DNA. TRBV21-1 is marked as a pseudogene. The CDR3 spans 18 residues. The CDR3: CAIPMGESQGATSTEAFF. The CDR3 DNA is TGTGCCATCCCGATGGGCGAGTCACAGGGGGCGACGAGCACTGAAGCTTTCTTT.

CDR3 region: CASSPRTASYEQYF. In DNA, the CDR3 is TGCGCCAGCAGCCCTCGGACAGCCTCCTACGAGCAGTACTTC. This chain uses TRBV4-1 with TRBJ2-7, with D possibly being TRBD1 (6 bases). Germline values: CDR1 MGHRA, CDR2 YSYEKL. CDR3 length: 14 amino acids. Between the trimmed V and J ends, which lost 4 bases and 0 bases, there was a span of 10 bases.

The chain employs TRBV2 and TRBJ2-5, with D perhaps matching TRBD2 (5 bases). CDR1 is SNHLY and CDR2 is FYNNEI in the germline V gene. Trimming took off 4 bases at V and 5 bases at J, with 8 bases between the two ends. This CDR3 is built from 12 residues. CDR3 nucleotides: TGTGCCAGCAGTGTCGGGATGGAGACCCAGTACTTC. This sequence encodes CASSVGMETQYF.

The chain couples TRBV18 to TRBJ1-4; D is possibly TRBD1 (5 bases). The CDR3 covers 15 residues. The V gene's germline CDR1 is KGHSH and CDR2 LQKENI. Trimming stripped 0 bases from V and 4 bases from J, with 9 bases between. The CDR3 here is CASSPPAGHNEKLFF. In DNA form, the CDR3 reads TGTGCCAGCTCACCACCGGCAGGGCATAATGAAAAACTGTTTTTT.

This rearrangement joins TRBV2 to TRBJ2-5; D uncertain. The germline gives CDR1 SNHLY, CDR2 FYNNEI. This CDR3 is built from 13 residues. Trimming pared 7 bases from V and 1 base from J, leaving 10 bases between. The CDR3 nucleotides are TGTGCCAGCACCCGACTGATCCAAGAGACCCAGTACTTC. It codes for CASTRLIQETQYF. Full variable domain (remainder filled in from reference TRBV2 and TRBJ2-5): EPEVTQTPSHQVTQMGQEVILRCVPISNHLYFYWYRQILGQKVEFLVSFYNNEISEKSEIFDDQFSVERPDGSNFTLKIRSTKLEDSAMYFCASTRLIQETQYFGPGTRLLVL.

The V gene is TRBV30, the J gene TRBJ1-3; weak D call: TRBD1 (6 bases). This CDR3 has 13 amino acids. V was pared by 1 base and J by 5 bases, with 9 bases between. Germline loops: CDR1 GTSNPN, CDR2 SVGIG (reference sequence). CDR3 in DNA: TGTGCCTGGAGTGGGGACACAAGAAACACCATATATTTT. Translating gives CAWSGDTRNTIYF.

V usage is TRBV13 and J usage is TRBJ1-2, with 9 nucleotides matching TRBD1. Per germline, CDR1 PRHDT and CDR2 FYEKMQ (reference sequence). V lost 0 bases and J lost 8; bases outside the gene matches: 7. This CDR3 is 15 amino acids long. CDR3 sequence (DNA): TGTGCCAGCAGCTTAGGCACCGGGACAGGGAAGGGCTACACCTTC. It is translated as CASSLGTGTGKGYTF.